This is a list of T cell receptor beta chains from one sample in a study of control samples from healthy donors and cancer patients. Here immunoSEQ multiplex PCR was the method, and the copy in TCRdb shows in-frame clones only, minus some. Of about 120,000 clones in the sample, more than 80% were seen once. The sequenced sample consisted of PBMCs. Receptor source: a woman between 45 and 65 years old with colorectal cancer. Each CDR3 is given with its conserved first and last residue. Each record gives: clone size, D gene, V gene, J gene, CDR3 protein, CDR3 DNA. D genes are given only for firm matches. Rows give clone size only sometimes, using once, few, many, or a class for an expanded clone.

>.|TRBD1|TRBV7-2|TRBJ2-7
CASSRTRTGGDYEQYF
TGTGCCAGCAGTCGAACTCGGACAGGTGGTGACTACGAGCAGTACTTC
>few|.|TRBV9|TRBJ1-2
CASSADSEDGYTF
TGTGCCAGCAGCGCGGACAGCGAGGATGGCTACACCTTC
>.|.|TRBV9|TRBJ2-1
CASSVWESYNEQFF
TGTGCCAGCAGCGTTTGGGAGTCCTACAATGAGCAGTTCTTC
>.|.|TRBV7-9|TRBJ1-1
CASSTHDTNTEAFF
TGTGCCAGCAGCACCCACGACACGAACACTGAAGCTTTCTTT
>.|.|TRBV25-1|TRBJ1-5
CASSEVGVNQPQHF
TGTGCCAGCAGTGAGGTTGGCGTCAATCAGCCCCAGCATTTT
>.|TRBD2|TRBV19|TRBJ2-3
CASSLPPGLESGTDTQYF
TGTGCCAGTAGTCTCCCCCCGGGACTAGAATCGGGCACAGATACGCAGTATTTT
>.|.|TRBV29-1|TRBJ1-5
CSVESENQPQHF
TGCAGCGTTGAAAGCGAAAATCAGCCCCAGCATTTT
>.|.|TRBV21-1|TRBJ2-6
CASAGGGRAGANVLTF
TGTGCCAGCGCGGGCGGAGGGAGGGCGGGGGCCAACGTCCTGACTTTC
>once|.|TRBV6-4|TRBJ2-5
CASSELGSVSLKTQYF
TGTGCCAGCAGTGAATTAGGGTCCGTCAGTTTGAAGACCCAGTACTTC
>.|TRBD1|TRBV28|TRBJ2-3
CASSFIQGAQDDTQYF
TGTGCCAGCAGTTTCATTCAGGGGGCACAGGACGATACGCAGTATTTT
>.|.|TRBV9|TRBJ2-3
CASSVVGGGTDTQYF
TGTGCCAGCAGCGTAGTGGGCGGGGGCACAGATACGCAGTATTTT
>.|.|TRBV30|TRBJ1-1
CAWSDRTEAFF
TGTGCCTGGAGTGATCGCACTGAAGCTTTCTTT
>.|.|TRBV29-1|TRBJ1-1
CSVKTTASNTEAFF
TGCAGCGTTAAGACGACAGCGTCTAACACTGAAGCTTTCTTT
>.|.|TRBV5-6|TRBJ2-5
CASSLELGGRGRTPETQYF
TGTGCCAGCAGCTTGGAGTTGGGGGGGCGCGGTAGGACCCCAGAGACCCAGTACTTC
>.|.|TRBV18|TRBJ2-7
CASSPRANSYEQYF
TGTGCCAGCTCTCCTAGAGCGAACTCCTACGAGCAGTACTTC
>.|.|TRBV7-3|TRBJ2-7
CASSSHPTGEQYF
TGTGCCAGCAGCTCACACCCGACGGGCGAGCAGTACTTC
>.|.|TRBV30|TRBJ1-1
CAWGGRDTEAFF
TGTGCCTGGGGGGGTCGGGACACTGAAGCTTTCTTT
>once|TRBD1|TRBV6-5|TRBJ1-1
CASSYSSRGLSEAFF
TGTGCCAGCAGTTACTCTTCCAGGGGGTTGTCTGAAGCTTTCTTT
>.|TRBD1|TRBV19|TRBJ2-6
CASSPRGQGTGANVLTF
TGTGCCAGTAGTCCGAGGGGACAGGGGACTGGGGCCAACGTCCTGACTTTC
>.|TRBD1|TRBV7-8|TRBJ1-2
CASSRRDRGLVYGYTF
TGTGCCAGCAGCCGCCGGGACAGGGGTCTTGTGTATGGCTACACCTTC
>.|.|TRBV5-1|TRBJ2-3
CASSAGLLTDTQYF
TGCGCCAGCAGCGCGGGGCTGCTCACGGATACGCAGTATTTT
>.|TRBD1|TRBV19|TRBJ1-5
CASSMAGTGGGQPQHF
TGTGCCAGTAGTATGGCCGGGACAGGAGGAGGTCAGCCCCAGCATTTT
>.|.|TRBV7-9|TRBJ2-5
CASSRQSQETQYF
TGTGCCAGCAGTAGACAGTCCCAAGAGACCCAGTACTTC
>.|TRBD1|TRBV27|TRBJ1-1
CASTATGRWTEAFF
TGTGCCAGCACCGCGACAGGGCGTTGGACTGAAGCTTTCTTT
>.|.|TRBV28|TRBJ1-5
CASSFHSGGNQPQHF
TGTGCCAGCAGTTTTCACTCGGGGGGCAATCAGCCCCAGCATTTT
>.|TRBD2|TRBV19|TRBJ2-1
CASSPLAGEYNEQFF
TGTGCCAGTAGTCCCCTAGCGGGGGAGTACAATGAGCAGTTCTTC
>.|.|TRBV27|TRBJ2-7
CASSRLPSYEQYF
TGTGCCAGCAGCCGACTACCCTCCTACGAGCAGTACTTC
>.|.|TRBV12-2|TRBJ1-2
CASRLWGGYTF
TGTGCAAGTCGCTTATGGGGCGGCTACACCTTC
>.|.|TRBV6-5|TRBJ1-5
CASSYARDQPQHF
TGTGCCAGCAGTTACGCGAGGGATCAGCCCCAGCATTTT
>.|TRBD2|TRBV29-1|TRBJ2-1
CSPPIAGADYNEQFF
TGCAGCCCCCCTATAGCGGGAGCCGATTACAATGAGCAGTTCTTC
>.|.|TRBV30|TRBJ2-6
CAWISGQVVSGANVLTF
TGTGCCTGGATTAGCGGACAGGTGGTCTCTGGGGCCAACGTCCTGACTTTC
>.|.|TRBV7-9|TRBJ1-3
CASSLNLISGNTIYF
TGTGCCAGCAGCTTAAATCTTATCTCTGGAAACACCATATATTTT
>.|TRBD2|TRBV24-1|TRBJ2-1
CATSDSGSGGAFDEQFF
TGTGCCACCAGTGATTCAGGGTCCGGGGGGGCCTTCGATGAGCAGTTCTTC
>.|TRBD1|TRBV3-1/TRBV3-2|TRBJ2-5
CASRPGQGAETQYF
TGTGCCAGCAGACCCGGACAGGGGGCCGAGACCCAGTACTTC
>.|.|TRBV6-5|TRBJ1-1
CASSYGLDSEAFF
TGTGCCAGCAGTTATGGTCTGGATTCTGAAGCTTTCTTT
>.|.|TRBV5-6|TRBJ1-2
CASSLQLLASYGYTF
TGTGCCAGCAGCCTACAGTTACTCGCCTCCTATGGCTACACCTTC
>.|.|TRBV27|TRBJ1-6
CASSPYSYNSPLHF
TGTGCCAGCAGTCCGTACTCCTATAATTCACCCCTCCACTTT
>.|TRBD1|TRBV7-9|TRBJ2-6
CASRAAGQGLSSGANVLTF
TGTGCCAGCCGGGCAGCGGGACAGGGCCTTAGCTCTGGGGCCAACGTCCTGACTTTC
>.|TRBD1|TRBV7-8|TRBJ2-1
CASSLDSYRGREQFF
TGTGCCAGCAGCTTAGATTCCTACAGGGGTCGTGAGCAGTTCTTC
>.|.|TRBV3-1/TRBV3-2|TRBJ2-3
CASSARGGTDTQYF
TGTGCCAGCAGCGCGCGGGGTGGCACAGATACGCAGTATTTT
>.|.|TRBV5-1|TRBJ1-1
CASSSEPDTEAFF
TGCGCCAGCAGCTCTGAGCCTGACACTGAAGCTTTCTTT
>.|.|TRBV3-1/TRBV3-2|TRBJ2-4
CASSLVAGRDIQYF
TGTGCCAGCAGCCTTGTCGCAGGGCGGGACATTCAGTACTTC
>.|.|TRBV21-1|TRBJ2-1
CASSNEDGQGSGEQFF
TGTGCCAGCAGCAATGAGGACGGGCAGGGTAGTGGTGAGCAGTTCTTC
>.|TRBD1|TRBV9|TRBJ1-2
CASSVGDRTPNYGYTF
TGTGCCAGCAGCGTAGGGGACAGGACGCCTAACTATGGCTACACCTTC
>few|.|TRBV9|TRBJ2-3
CASSEVYGSTQYF
TGTGCCAGCAGCGAGGTCTACGGGAGTACGCAGTATTTT
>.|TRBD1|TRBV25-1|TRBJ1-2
CASSGRNRGRFYGYTF
TGTGCCAGCAGTGGGAGAAACAGGGGGCGCTTCTATGGCTACACCTTC
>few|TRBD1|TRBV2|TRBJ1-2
CASSLVQGASGYTF
TGTGCCAGCAGTCTAGTACAGGGGGCCTCTGGCTACACCTTC
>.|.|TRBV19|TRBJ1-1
CASSTQGLTEAFF
TGTGCCAGTAGTACCCAGGGCCTTACTGAAGCTTTCTTT